The clone carrying this TCR beta chain was seen only a few times. The data are from a study of T cells in Graves' hyperthyroidism and ophthalmopathy. There were TCR beta CDR3 regions amplified from RNA transcripts. Primed by the HTBI set, a first-round RT-PCR was run on the TCR CDR3. Each CDR3 protein gets one entry after TCRdb re-called the multiplex PCR reads with MiXCR. The data show about 570,000 distinct CDR3 sequences, around 45% seen once. Germline V lookup: CDR1 DFQATT, CDR2 SNEGSKA (reference sequence). V lost 5 bases and J 4 bases, leaving 20 bases between the germline ends. CDR3 length: 15 amino acids.

V usage is TRBV20-1 and J usage is TRBJ2-5; D perhaps matches TRBD2 (5 bases). This receptor was taken from an adult woman with Graves' disease, either hyperthyroidism or ophthalmopathy (not recorded which). The sample consisted of peripheral blood or thyroid tissue (not recorded which). The CDR3 coding sequence is TGCAGTGCTGCTAGCACCACAGCCGTCCTAGAGACCCAGTACTTC. Its protein is CSAASTTAVLETQYF.